These 12 T cell receptor beta chains originate from one sample sequenced in a study of CD4 T cell repertoires in COVID-19. TCRdb keeps only in-frame clones here, not all; method: immunoSEQ multiplex PCR. This sample has 23,000 or so clones, with around 87% found just once. The memory T cells were sequenced right after ex vivo isolation, without culture. The sequencing here drew on central memory CD4+ T cells from blood, taken before the COVID-19 pandemic. These receptors were taken from a human donor who had COVID-19.

The genes are TRBV5-8 and TRBJ1-1; 7 bases are a match to TRBD1. The germline V gene encodes CDR1 SGHTS and CDR2 YDEGEE. The CDR3 length is 14 residues. V dropped 4 bases and J dropped 4; count of bases not matched to a gene: 7. CDR3 nucleotide sequence: TGTGCCAGCAGCGTTGACAGGGCGGCCACTGAAGCTTTCTTT. Its protein product is CASSVDRAATEAFF. Looking up the rest from reference TRBV5-8 and TRBJ1-1 gives the full variable domain: EAGVTQSPTHLIKTRGQQATLRCSPISGHTSVYWYQQALGLGLQFLLWYDEGEERNRGNFPPRFSGRQFPNYSSELNVNALELEDSALYLCASSVDRAATEAFFGQGTRLTVV.

This clone was observed once. This rearrangement joins TRBV11-3 to TRBJ2-2; TRBD2 matches at 15 bases. The CDR3 sequence is 16 residues long. Germline-derived CDR1 and CDR2 are SGHNT and YENEEA. J gave up 8 bases and V 6 bases, and 7 bases lay outside the gene matches. This chain's CDR3 is CASRSGTSGGSGELFF. For the CDR3, the DNA is TGTGCCAGCAGATCCGGGACTAGCGGGGGGTCTGGGGAGCTGTTTTTT.

The gene calls are TRBV28 and TRBJ1-5, with D tentatively TRBD1 (5 bases). The germline V gene has CDR1 MDHEN and CDR2 SYDVKM. Between the trimmed V and J ends, which lost 5 bases and 3 bases, there was a span of 14 bases. The length of the CDR3 is 15 residues. The CDR3 sequence: CASSPPDRYNQPQHF. The CDR3 nucleotides read TGTGCCAGCAGTCCCCCCGACAGATACAATCAGCCCCAGCATTTT.

This clone has just one count. This chain joins TRBV4-1 and TRBJ2-3; 13 bases are shared with TRBD2. The V and J ends lost 0 bases and 5 bases, in that order; junction bases with no gene match: 8. Germline V lookup: CDR1 MGHRA, CDR2 YSYEKL. The CDR3 extends over 18 amino acids. The DNA for the CDR3 is TGCGCCAGCAGCCAAGATCCAGGGACTAGCGGGGTAGAAGATACGCAGTATTTT. As protein: CASSQDPGTSGVEDTQYF.

The J gene is TRBJ2-2, the V gene TRBV30; a weak D match, TRBD2 (7 bases). Germline V CDR1 and CDR2: GTSNPN, SVGIG (reference sequence). The CDR3 has 13 residues. The V end lost 2 bases, the J end lost 6 bases, and 10 bases lay between the germline ends. CDR3 nucleotide sequence: TGTGCCTGGAGTTCCGGGGGGCCCGGGGAGCTGTTTTTT. Translating it yields CAWSSGGPGELFF.

There are a few counts of this clone. The chain employs TRBV6-5 and TRBJ2-1, with 8 bases identical to TRBD2. The V and J ends lost 6 bases and 15 bases, in that order; junction bases with no gene match: 7. The CDR3 has 11 amino acids. The germline V gene has CDR1 MNHEY and CDR2 SVGAGI. The CDR3 coding sequence is TGTGCCAGCAGGGCGGGAGGTTTCCGGTTCTTC. This translates into CASRAGGFRFF.

This sequence joins TRBV5-6 and TRBJ1-1; 7 bases line up with TRBD1. The CDR3 has 16 residues. The V segment lost 0 bases and the J segment 5 bases; nucleotides outside the gene matches: 10. Germline CDR1 and CDR2: SGHDT and YYEEEE. CDR3 nucleotides: TGTGCCAGCAGCTTGGCCGGTCAGGGGGTCGGGACTGAAGCTTTCTTT. Translated, it gives CASSLAGQGVGTEAFF. Based on the CDR3 plus reference TRBV5-6 and TRBJ1-1, the full variable domain is DAGVTQSPTHLIKTRGQQVTLRCSPKSGHDTVSWYQQALGQGPQFIFQYYEEEERQRGNFPDRFSGHQFPNYSSELNVNALLLGDSALYLCASSLAGQGVGTEAFFGQGTRLTVV.

The chain links TRBV5-1 to TRBJ2-3; 11 bases align to TRBD2. V lost 4 bases, J lost 7 bases, and 14 bases stayed unmatched. The CDR3 runs to 17 residues. Germline values: CDR1 SGHRS, CDR2 YFSETQ. CDR3 sequence reads: CASSLYSGGAILYTQYF. CDR3 nucleotide sequence: TGCGCCAGCAGCCTCTATAGCGGGGGGGCGATTTTATATACGCAGTATTTT.

Only a few counts were recorded for this clone. The rearrangement uses TRBV5-1 and TRBJ2-1, with D perhaps TRBD2 (7 bases). The CDR3 length is 15 residues. Germline values: CDR1 SGHRS, CDR2 YFSETQ. V dropped 7 bases and J dropped 5 bases, with 19 bases sitting between them. CDR3 sequence reads: CASGKTGGQDNEQFF. DNA for the CDR3: TGCGCCAGCGGGAAAACGGGGGGCCAAGACAATGAGCAGTTCTTC.

V and J are TRBV7-7 and TRBJ2-5, with D unresolved. The ends were cut back, 3 bases at V and 4 bases at J, with 9 bases in the middle. Per germline, CDR1 SSHAT and CDR2 FNYEAQ (reference sequence). CDR3 length equals 13 residues. This CDR3 is CASSLGPRETQYF. The CDR3 DNA is TGTGCCAGCAGCTTGGGCCCTCGAGAGACCCAGTACTTC.

About this clone itself: One end of the junction is discordant with germline, which a read error may explain. The sample holds other DNA sequences that translate to the same CDR3. The V call is TRBV6-6, the J call TRBJ1-5; D unresolved. Germline CDR1 MNHNY, CDR2 SVGAGI (reference sequence). The CDR3 runs to 14 residues. The chain's CDR3 is CASNHEDSNQPQHF. For the CDR3, the DNA is TGTGCCAGCAACCACGAGGATAGCAATCAGCCCCAACATTTT.

This clone was recorded only once. This rearrangement joins TRBV28 to TRBJ2-5, with 12 bases identical to TRBD2. The CDR3 covers 15 residues. CDR1 is MDHEN, CDR2 SYDVKM, per germline. V shed 5 bases, J shed 4 bases, and the junction held 5 bases outside the gene matches. CDR3 residues: CASSRTSGTGETQYF. The CDR3 DNA reads as TGTGCCAGCAGTCGGACTAGCGGGACGGGAGAGACCCAGTACTTC.